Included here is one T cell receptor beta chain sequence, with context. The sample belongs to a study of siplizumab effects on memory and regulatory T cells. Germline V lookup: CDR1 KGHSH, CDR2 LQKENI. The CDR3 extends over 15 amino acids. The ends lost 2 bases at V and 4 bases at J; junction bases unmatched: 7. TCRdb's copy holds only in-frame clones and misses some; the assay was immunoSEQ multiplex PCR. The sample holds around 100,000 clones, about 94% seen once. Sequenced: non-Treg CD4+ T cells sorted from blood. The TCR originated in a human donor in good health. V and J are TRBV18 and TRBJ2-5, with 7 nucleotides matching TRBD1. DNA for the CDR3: TGTGCCAGCTCACCAAAAACAGGGGCACTAGAGACCCAGTACTTC. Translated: CASSPKTGALETQYF. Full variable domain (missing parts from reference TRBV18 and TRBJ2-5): NAGVMQNPRHLVRRRGQEARLRCSPMKGHSHVYWYRQLPEEGLKFMVYLQKENIIDESGMPKERFSAEFPKEGPSILRIQQVVRGDSAAYFCASSPKTGALETQYFGPGTRLLVL.